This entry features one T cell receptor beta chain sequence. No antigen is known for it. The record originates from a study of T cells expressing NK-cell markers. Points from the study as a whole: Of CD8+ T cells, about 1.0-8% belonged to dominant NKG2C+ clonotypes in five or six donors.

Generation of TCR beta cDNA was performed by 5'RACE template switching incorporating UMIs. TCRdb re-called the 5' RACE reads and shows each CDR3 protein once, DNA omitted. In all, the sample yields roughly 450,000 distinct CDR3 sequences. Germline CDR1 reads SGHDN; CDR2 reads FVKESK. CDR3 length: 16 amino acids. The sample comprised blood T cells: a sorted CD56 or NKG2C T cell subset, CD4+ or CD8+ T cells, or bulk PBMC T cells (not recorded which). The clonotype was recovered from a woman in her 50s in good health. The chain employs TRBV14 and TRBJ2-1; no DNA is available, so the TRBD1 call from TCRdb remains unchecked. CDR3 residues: CASSRGVNVHYNEQFF.